The entry below gives a single TCR beta chain sequence along with its context. What it binds is unknown. Autoimmunity was present in every CD3G-deficient patient, worse in two. Patients aged 2 to 39 years had fewer naive and more memory CD4+ and CD8+ T cells. Regulatory (CD25-high CD127-low) and conventional (CD25-low CD127-high) CD4+ T cells were sorted separately. This entry is derived from a study of regulatory T cells. The PCR used 52 TRBV and 13 TRBJ primers. Some clones are missing from TCRdb's copy, which holds only in-frame ones; the method was immunoSEQ multiplex PCR. The data contain roughly 30,000 clones, around 93% of them seen just once; the ten biggest clones take up 1.5% to 1.8%. Study-level points and caveats: In patients, unique TRB V-J pairs were restricted and V/J usage skewed, especially in Tregs. In CD3G-deficient patients, conventional CD4+ T cells were enriched for hydrophobic CDR3 residues at positions 6 and 7.

V lost 8 bases and J lost 5, with 10 bases in between. The CDR3 is 12 residues long. The V gene's germline CDR1 is MDHEN and CDR2 SYDVKM. Sequenced input: conventional CD4+ T cells sorted from blood. The TCR comes from a person under 35 with CD3G deficiency. The chain has TRBV28 and TRBJ2-1; possible D gene TRBD1, 5 bases. CDR3 DNA: TGTGCCAGCTCCCAAGGGGACAATGAGCAGTTCTTC. Protein product: CASSQGDNEQFF.